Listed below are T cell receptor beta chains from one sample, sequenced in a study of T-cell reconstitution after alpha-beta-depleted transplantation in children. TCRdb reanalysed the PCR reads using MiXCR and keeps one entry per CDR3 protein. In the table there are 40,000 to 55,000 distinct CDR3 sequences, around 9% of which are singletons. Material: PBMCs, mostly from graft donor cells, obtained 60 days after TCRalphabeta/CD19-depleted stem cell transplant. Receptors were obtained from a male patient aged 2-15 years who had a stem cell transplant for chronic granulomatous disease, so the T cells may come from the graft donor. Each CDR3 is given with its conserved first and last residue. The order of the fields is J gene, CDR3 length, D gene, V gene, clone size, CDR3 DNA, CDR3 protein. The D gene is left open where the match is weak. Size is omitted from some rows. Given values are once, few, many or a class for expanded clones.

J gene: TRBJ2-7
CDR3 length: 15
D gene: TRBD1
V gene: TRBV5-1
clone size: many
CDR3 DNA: TGCGCCAGCAGCTGGGGACAGGGGGTCTCCTACGAGCAGTACTTC
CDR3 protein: CASSWGQGVSYEQYF

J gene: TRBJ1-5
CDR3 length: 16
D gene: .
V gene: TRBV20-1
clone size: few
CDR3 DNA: TGCAGTGCTAGCGGGGGCGGGGGGGAGAGCAATCAGCCCCAGCATTTT
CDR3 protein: CSASGGGGESNQPQHF

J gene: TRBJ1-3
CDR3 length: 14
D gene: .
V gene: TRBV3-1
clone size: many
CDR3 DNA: TGTGCCAGCAGCCCACACAGCTCTGGAAACACCATATATTTT
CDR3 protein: CASSPHSSGNTIYF

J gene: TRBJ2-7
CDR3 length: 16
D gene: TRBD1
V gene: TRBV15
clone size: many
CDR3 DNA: TGTGCCACCAGCAGAGAGAGGGGACAGGGGGCGGAAGAGCAGTACTTC
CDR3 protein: CATSRERGQGAEEQYF

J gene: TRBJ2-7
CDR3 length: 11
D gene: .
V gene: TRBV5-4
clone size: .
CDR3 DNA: TGTGCCAGCAGCCCCTATTCCGAGCAGTACTTC
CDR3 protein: CASSPYSEQYF

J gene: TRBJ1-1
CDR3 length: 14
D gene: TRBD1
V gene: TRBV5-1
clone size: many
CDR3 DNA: TGCGCCAGCAGTTCGTTTACAGGGGACACTGAAGCTTTCTTT
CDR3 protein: CASSSFTGDTEAFF

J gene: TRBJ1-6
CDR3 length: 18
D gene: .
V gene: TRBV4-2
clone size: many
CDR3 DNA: TGTGCCAGCAGCCCTGTGGGAGGACAGACCTCCTATAATTCACCCCTCCACTTT
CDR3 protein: CASSPVGGQTSYNSPLHF

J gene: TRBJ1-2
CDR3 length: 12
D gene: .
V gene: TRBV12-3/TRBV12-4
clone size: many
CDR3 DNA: TGTGCCAGCAGTTTAAATAACTATGGCTACACCTTC
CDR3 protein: CASSLNNYGYTF

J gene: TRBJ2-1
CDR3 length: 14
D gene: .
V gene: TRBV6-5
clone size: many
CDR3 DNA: TGTGCCAGCTACTCGGGGCGGCCCTACAATGAGCAGTTCTTC
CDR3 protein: CASYSGRPYNEQFF

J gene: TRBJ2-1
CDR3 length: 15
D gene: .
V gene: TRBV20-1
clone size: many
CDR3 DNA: TGCAGTGCCATAGCTGGGGGCGCGGGAAACAATGAGCAGTTCTTC
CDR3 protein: CSAIAGGAGNNEQFF

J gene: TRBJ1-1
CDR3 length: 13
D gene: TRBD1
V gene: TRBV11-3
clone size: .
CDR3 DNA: TGTGCCAGCAGCTTTACAGGGGGTGCCGAAGCTTTCTTT
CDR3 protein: CASSFTGGAEAFF

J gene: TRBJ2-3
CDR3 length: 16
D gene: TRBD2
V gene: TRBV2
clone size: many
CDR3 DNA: TGTGCCAGCATTCCTGGAGCGGGAGTGAAAACAGATACGCAGTATTTT
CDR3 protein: CASIPGAGVKTDTQYF

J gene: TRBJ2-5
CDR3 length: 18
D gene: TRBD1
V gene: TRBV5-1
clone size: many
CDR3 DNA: TGCGCCAGCAGCGTGGGACCGCCGGACAGGGTTTCGCAAGAGACCCAGTACTTC
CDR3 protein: CASSVGPPDRVSQETQYF

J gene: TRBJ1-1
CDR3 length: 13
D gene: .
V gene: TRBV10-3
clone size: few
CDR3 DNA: TGTGCCATCAGGGGCCGGGAGAACACTGAAGCTTTCTTT
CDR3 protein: CAIRGRENTEAFF

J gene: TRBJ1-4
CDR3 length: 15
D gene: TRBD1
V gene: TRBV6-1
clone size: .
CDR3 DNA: TGTGCCAGCAGTGGGGGACAGGGCACTAATGAAAAACTGTTTTTT
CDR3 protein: CASSGGQGTNEKLFF